This passage covers 5 T cell receptor beta chains from one sample sequenced in a study of blood T cell repertoires in COVID-19. The protocol was immunoSEQ multiplex PCR, while the TCRdb copy is restricted to in-frame clones and leaves out a portion. The sample lists over 250,000 clones, 70% to 90% occurring once. Sequenced material: peripheral blood. These receptors originate from a woman in her seventies with acute or convalescent COVID-19.

The V gene is TRBV27, the J gene TRBJ1-5; D is undetermined. Deletions cut 2 bases from V and 0 bases from J, with 5 bases between. Germline CDR1 MNHEY, CDR2 SMNVEV (reference sequence). The CDR3 is 14 residues long. The CDR3 DNA reads as TGTGCCAGCAGTTTAACAAATAGCAATCAGCCCCAGCATTTT. This encodes CASSLTNSNQPQHF.

The chain combines TRBV5-1 with TRBJ1-2; D is ambiguous. The CDR3 is made up of 13 amino acids. CDR1 is SGHRS and CDR2 is YFSETQ in the germline V gene. V gave up 4 bases and J gave up 3 bases, with 10 bases separating them. In DNA, the CDR3 is TGCGCCAGCAGCGCCCCTACTCACTATGGCTACACCTTC. This gives the protein CASSAPTHYGYTF.

This clone was counted a few times. This sequence joins TRBV3-1 (or the pseudogene TRBV3-2) and TRBJ2-1; 8 positions agree with TRBD2. The CDR3 runs to 15 residues. The germline CDR1 and CDR2 sequences are LGHDT and YNNKEL (reference sequence). With 4 bases clipped from V and 4 bases from J, the junction kept 6 bases outside the gene matches. The CDR3 loop reads CASSLAGRRYNEQFF. The CDR3 DNA follows: TGTGCCAGCAGCCTAGCGGGGCGTAGGTACAATGAGCAGTTCTTC.

This sequence joins TRBV27 and TRBJ2-7, with D possibly being TRBD2 (6 bases). The CDR3 is made up of 13 amino acids. Germline V CDR1 and CDR2: MNHEY, SMNVEV (reference sequence). V lost 8 bases to trimming and J lost 0 bases, with 11 bases between them. CDR3 protein: CASWDSGSYEQYF. CDR3 in DNA: TGTGCCAGCTGGGACTCAGGCTCCTACGAGCAGTACTTC.

The chain joins TRBV2 to TRBJ1-2; D is uncertain. The CDR3 length is 14 residues. Germline V CDR1 and CDR2: SNHLY, FYNNEI. V was shortened by 4 bases and J by 4 bases, with 13 bases between the two germline ends. In DNA, the CDR3 is TGTGCCAGCAGTGGGCGGGATCCGATCTATGGCTACACCTTC. This codes for CASSGRDPIYGYTF.